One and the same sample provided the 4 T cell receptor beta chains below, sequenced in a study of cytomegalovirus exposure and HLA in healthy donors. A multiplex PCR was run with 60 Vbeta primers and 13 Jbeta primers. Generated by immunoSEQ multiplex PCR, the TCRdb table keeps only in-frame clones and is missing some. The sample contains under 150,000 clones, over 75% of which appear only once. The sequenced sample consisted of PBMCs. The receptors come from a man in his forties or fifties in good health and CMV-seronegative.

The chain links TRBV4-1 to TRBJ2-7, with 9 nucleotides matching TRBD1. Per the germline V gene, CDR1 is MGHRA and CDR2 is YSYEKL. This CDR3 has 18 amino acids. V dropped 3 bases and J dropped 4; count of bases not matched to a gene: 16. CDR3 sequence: CASSHRENRDREGYEQYF. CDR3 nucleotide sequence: TGCGCCAGCAGCCACAGAGAAAACCGGGACAGGGAGGGTTACGAGCAGTACTTC.

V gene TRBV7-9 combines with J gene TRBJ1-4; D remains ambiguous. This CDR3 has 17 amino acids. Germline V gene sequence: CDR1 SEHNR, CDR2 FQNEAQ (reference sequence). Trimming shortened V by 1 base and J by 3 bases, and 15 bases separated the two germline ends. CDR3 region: CASSLDQRRQSNEKLFF. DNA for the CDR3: TGTGCCAGCAGCTTAGATCAGCGGAGACAATCTAATGAAAAACTGTTTTTT.

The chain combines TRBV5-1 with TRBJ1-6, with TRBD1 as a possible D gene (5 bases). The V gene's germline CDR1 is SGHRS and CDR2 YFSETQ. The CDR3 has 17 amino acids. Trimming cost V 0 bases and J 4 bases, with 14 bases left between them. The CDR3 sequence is CASSLVSGRGYNSPLHF. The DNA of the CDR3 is TGCGCCAGCAGCTTGGTGTCGGGACGGGGGTATAATTCACCCCTCCACTTT.

CDR3 protein: CASSLTGQTNNEQFF. CDR3 in DNA: TGCGCCAGCAGCTTGACGGGACAGACTAACAATGAGCAGTTCTTC. The V gene is TRBV5-1, the J gene TRBJ2-1; 7 bases agree with TRBD1. V lost 1 base and J lost 5; bases outside the gene matches: 6. The germline gives CDR1 SGHRS, CDR2 YFSETQ. This CDR3 spans 15 amino acids. The full variable domain, with the rest looked up from reference TRBV5-1 and TRBJ2-1, is KAGVTQTPRYLIKTRGQQVTLSCSPISGHRSVSWYQQTPGQGLQFLFEYFSETQRNKGNFPGRFSGRQFSNSRSEMNVSTLELGDSALYLCASSLTGQTNNEQFFGPGTRLTVL.